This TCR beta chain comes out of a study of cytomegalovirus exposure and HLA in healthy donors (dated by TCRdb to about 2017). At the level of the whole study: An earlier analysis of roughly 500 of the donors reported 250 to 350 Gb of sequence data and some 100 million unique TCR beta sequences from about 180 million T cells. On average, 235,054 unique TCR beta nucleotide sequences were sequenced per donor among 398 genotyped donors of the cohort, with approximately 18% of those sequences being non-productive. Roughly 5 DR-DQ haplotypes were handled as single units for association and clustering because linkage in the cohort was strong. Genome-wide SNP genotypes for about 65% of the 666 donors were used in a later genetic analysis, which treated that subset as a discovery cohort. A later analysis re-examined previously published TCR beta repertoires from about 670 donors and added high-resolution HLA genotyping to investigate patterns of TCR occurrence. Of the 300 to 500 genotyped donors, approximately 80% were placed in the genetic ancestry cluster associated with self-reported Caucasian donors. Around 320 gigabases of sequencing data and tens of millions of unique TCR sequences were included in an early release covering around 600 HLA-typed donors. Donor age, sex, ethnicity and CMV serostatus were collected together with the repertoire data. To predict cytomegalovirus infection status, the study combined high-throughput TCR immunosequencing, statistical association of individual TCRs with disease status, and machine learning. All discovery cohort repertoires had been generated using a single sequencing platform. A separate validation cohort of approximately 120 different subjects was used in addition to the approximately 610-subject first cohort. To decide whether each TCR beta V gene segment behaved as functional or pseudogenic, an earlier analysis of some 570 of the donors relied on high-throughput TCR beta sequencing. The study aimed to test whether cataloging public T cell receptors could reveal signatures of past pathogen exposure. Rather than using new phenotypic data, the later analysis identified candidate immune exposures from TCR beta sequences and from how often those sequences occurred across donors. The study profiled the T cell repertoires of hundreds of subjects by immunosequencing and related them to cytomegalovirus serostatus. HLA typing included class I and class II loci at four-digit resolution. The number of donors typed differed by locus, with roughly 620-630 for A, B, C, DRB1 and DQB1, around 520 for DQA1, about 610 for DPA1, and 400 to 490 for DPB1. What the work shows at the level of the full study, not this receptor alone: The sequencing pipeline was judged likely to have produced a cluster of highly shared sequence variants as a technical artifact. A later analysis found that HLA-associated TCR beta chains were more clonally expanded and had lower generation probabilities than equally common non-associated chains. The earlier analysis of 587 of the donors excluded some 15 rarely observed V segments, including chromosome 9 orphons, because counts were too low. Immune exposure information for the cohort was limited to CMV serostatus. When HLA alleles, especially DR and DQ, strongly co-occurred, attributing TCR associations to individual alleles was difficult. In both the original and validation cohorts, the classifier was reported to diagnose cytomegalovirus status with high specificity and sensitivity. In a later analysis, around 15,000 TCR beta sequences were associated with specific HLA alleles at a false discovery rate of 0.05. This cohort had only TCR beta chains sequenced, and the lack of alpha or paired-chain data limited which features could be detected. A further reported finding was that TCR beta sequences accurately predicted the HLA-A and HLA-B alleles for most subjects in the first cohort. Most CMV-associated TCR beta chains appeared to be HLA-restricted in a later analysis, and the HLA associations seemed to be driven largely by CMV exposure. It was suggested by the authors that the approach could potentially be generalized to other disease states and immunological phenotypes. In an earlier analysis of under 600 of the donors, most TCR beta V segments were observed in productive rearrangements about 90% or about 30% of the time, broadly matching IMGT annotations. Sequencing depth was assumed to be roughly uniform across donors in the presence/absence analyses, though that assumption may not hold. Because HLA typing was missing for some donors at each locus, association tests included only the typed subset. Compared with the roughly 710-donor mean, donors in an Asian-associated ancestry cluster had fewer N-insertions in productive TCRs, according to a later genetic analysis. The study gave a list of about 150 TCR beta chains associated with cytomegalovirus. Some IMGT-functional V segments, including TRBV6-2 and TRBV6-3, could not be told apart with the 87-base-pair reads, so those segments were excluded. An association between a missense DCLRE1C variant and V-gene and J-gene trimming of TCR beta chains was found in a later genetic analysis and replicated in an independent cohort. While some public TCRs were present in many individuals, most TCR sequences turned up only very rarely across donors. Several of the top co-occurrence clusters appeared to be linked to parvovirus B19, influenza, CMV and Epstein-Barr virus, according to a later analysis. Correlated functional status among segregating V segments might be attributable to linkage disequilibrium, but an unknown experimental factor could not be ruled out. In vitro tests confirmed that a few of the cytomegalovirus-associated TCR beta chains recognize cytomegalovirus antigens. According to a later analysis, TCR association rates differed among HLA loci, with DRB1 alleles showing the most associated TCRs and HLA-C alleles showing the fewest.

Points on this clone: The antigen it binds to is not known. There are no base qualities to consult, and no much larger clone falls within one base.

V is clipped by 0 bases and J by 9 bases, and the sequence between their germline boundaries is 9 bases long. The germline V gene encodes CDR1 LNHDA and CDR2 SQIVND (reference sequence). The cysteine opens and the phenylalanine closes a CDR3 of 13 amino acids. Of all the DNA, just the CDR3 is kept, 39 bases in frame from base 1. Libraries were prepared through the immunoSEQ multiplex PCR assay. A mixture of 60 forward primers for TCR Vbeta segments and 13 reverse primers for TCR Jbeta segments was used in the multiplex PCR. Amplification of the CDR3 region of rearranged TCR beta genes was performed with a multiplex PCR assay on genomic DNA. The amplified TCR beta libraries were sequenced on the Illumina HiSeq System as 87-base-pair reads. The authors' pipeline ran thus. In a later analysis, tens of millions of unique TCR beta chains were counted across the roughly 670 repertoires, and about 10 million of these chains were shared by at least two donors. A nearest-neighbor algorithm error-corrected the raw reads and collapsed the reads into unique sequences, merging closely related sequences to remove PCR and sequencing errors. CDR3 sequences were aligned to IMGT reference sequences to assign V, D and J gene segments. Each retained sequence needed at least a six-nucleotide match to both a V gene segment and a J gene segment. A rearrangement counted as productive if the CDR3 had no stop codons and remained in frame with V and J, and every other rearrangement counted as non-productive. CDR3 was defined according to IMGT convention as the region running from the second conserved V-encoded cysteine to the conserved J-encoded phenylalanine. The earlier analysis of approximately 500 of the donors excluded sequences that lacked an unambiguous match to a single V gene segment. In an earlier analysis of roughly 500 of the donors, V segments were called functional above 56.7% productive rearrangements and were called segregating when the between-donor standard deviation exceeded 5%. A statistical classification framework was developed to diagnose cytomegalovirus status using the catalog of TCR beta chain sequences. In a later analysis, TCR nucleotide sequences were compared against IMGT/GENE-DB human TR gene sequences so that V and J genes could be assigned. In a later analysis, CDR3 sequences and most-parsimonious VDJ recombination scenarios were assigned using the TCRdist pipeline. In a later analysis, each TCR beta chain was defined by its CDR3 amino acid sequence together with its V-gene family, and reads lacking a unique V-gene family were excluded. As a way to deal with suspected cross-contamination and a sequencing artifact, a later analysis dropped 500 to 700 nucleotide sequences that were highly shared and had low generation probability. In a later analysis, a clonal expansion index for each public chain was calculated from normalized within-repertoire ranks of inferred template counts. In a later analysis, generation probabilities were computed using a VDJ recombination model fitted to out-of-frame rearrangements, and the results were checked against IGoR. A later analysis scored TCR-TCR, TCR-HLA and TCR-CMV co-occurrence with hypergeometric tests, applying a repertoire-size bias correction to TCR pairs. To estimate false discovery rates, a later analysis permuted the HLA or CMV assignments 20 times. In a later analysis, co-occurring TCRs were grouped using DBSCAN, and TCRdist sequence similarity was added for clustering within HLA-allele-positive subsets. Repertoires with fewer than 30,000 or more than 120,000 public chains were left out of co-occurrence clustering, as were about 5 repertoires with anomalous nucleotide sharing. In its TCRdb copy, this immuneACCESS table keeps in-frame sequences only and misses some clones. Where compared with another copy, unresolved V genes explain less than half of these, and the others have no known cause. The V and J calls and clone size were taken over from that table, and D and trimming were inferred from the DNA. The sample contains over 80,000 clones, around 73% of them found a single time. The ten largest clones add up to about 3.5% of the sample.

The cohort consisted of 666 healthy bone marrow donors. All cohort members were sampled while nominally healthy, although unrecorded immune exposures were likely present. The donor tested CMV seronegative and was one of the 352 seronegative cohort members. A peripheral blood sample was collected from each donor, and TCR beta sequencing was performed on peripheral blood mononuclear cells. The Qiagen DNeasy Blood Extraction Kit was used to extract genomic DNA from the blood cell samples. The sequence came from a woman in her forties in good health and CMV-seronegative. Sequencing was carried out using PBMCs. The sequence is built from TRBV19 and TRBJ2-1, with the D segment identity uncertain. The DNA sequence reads TGTGCCAGTAGTATAGAACCGGGTATTGAGCAGTTCTTC. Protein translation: CASSIEPGIEQFF.